This T cell receptor (beta chain) was sequenced for a study of patients and donors after allogeneic stem cell transplantation. Using its own MiXCR run on the RT-PCR reads, TCRdb lists one record per CDR3 protein. Of hundreds of thousands of distinct CDR3 sequences in the sample, 38% were seen once. Only a few counts were recorded for this clonotype. Germline assignment: CDR1 SGHRS and CDR2 YFSETQ. V was shortened by 0 bases and J by 0 bases, with 9 bases between the two germline ends. CDR3 size: 15 residues. Sequenced: blood, either unsorted or a sorted T cell fraction (not recorded which). This chain connects TRBV5-1 to TRBJ1-2; D remains unclear. The receptor comes from a human donor who was either an allogeneic HSCT recipient or a stem cell or donor lymphocyte infusion donor (not recorded which). It is not recorded whose cells these are; they may come from a transplant donor. The CDR3 nucleotides are TGCGCCAGCAGCTTGGGAGGTGCTGCTAACTATGGCTACACCTTC. Its translation: CASSLGGAANYGYTF.